The 25 T cell receptor beta chains below were found in one sample sequenced in a study of T cell clonality in common variable immunodeficiency. Sequenced by immunoSEQ multiplex PCR; TCRdb stores in-frame clones only, minus some. Singletons are absent from the sample, which has under 50,000 clones. Sequenced sample: peripheral blood mononuclear cells. All receptors come from a person between 18 and 70 years old in good health.

This clone was counted ten times or more. The covered CDR3 bases are TGTGCCAGCAGCTTACGTGACTTAACAGATACG. It encodes CASSLRDLTDT. The whole CDR3 sequence reads CASSLRDLTDTQYF. The rearrangement joins TRBV7-9 to TRBJ2-3; no firm D call. The read halts 3 residues ahead of the CDR3 end, with the missing end drawn from the germline J gene. With 2 bases removed from V and 3 bases from J, the gap between germline ends came to 9 bases. CDR3 length: 14 residues. CDR1 is SEHNR and CDR2 is FQNEAQ in the germline V gene (reference sequence). Full variable domain (outside the CDR3, taken from reference TRBV7-9 and TRBJ2-3): DTGVSQNPRHKITKRGQNVTFRCDPISEHNRLYWYRQTLGQGPEFLTYFQNEAQLEKSRLLSDRFSAERPKGSFSTLEIQRTEQGDSAMYLCASSLRDLTDTQYFGPGTRLTVL.

This clone was recorded at least ten times. The sequence runs out 3 residues before the end of the CDR3; the remainder is reconstructed from the germline J gene. V and J are TRBV7-3 and TRBJ1-1; D gene uncertain. V dropped 4 bases and J dropped 0 bases, with 6 bases sitting between them. There are 13 residues in the CDR3. CDR1 is SGHTA and CDR2 is FQGTGA in the germline V gene. CDR3 DNA, as far as it was read: TGTGCCAGCAGCTCAGAAGTGAACACTGAA. This translates into CASSSEVNTE. The CDR3 in its entirety is CASSSEVNTEAFF. Based on the CDR3 plus reference TRBV7-3 and TRBJ1-1, the full variable domain is GAGVSQTPSNKVTEKGKYVELRCDPISGHTALYWYRQSLGQGPEFLIYFQGTGAADDSGLPNDRFFAVRPEGSVSTLKIQRTERGDSAVYLCASSSEVNTEAFFGQGTRLTVV.

This clone came up many times. The sequence runs out 3 residues before the end of the CDR3; the remainder is reconstructed from the germline J gene. V and J are TRBV7-9 and TRBJ2-7; TRBD2 matches at 10 bases. The germline CDR1 and CDR2 sequences are SEHNR and FQNEAQ (reference sequence). The CDR3 is 14 amino acids. V shed 10 bases and J 3 bases; nucleotides not matched to a gene: 9. The CDR3 protein is CATKGLAKCYEQYF. Partial CDR3 DNA: TGTGCCACCAAGGGACTAGCGAAATGCTACGAG.

This clone was counted many times. The DNA is left out, because the CDR3 cannot be placed on it with certainty; the CDR3 is given as TCRdb lists it. This sequence joins TRBV12-3 or TRBV12-4 and TRBJ2-1; the table assigns TRBD1, which was not confirmed against the DNA. The CDR3 adds up to 15 amino acids, both ends counted. CDR3 region: CASSSSSGSYNEQFF.

Ten or more counts support this clone. The read falls 3 residues short of the CDR3 end, and the missing part is taken from the germline J gene. The rearrangement uses TRBV19 and TRBJ2-7, with 7 bases fitting TRBD1. With V trimmed by 3 bases and J by 3 bases, 14 bases remained unmatched. Per the germline V gene, CDR1 is LNHDA and CDR2 is SQIVND (reference sequence). This CDR3 is 17 amino acids long. Partial CDR3 DNA: TGTGCCAGTAGTATCTTTTTTATTTTCCAGGGGGTCTACGAG. Amino acids: CASSIFFIFQGVYE. The complete CDR3 sequence is CASSIFFIFQGVYEQYF.

This clone was recorded at least ten times. Read sequence stops 3 residues before the CDR3 end, and the germline J gene provides the missing end. The J gene is TRBJ2-2, the V gene TRBV10-3; D is undetermined. Germline assignment: CDR1 ENHRY and CDR2 SYGVKD. V lost 7 bases, J lost 5 bases, and 11 bases lay in between. The CDR3 loop spans 13 amino acids. Partial CDR3 DNA: TGTGCCATCACCAAACAGAGAACCGGGGAG. Translating gives CAITKQRTGE. The whole CDR3 reads CAITKQRTGELFF.

This clone has ten or more counts. The CDR3 end falls 3 residues outside the read, so it is completed with the germline J gene. The V call is TRBV6-2 or TRBV6-3, the J call TRBJ1-2; D might be TRBD1 (5 bases). This CDR3 comprises 15 residues. Germline CDR1 is MNHEY and CDR2 is SVGEGT. V was cut by 0 bases and J by 4 bases, with 12 bases left in between. The CDR3 is CASSYSWQGFYGYTF. CDR3 DNA (partial): TGTGCCAGCAGTTACTCTTGGCAGGGCTTCTATGGC.

This clone was detected many times. The read gets to within 3 residues of the CDR3 end, and the germline J gene fills in the rest. The J gene is TRBJ2-3, the V gene TRBV10-2; TRBD2 is a possible D gene (6 bases). The CDR3 runs to 12 residues. Per germline, CDR1 WSHSY and CDR2 SAAADI. The V end was cut by 4 bases, the J end by 5 bases, with 7 bases between. CDR3 amino acids: CASSATRDTQYF. The CDR3 bases that were read are TGCGCCAGCAGTGCGACTAGAGATACG.

In regard to this clone: The read terminates 3 residues before the CDR3 end, so the remaining end is supplied by the germline J gene. V gene TRBV5-1 combines with J gene TRBJ2-7, with a weak D call TRBD1 (6 bases). The CDR3 runs to 12 residues. The germline V gene has CDR1 SGHRS and CDR2 YFSETQ. The V end lost 4 bases, the J end lost 4 bases, and 9 bases lay between the germline ends. The CDR3 sequence: CASSNQGYEQYF. CDR3 DNA, as far as it was read: TGCGCCAGCAGCAATCAGGGGTACGAG.

This clone was found many times. Coverage ceases 3 residues before the CDR3 finishes, and the germline J gene fills in the end. The V and J genes are TRBV20-1 and TRBJ1-2; D may be TRBD1 (6 bases). V lost 3 bases and J 4 bases, leaving 21 bases between the germline ends. CDR1 and CDR2 (germline): DFQATT, SNEGSKA (reference sequence). The CDR3 covers 16 residues. Incomplete CDR3 DNA: TGCAGTGCTAGGCCCCCCCAGGGGCAGGGCCTCTATGGC. Amino acids: CSARPPQGQGLYG. The entire CDR3 protein is CSARPPQGQGLYGYTF.

This clone was seen ten or more times. The read terminates 3 residues before the CDR3 end, so the remaining end is supplied by the germline J gene. V usage is TRBV20-1 and J usage is TRBJ2-7; D possibly corresponds to TRBD1 (5 bases). The CDR3 length is 12 residues. V lost 3 bases and J 6 bases, leaving 12 bases between the germline ends. The germline gives CDR1 DFQATT, CDR2 SNEGSKA (reference sequence). The CDR3 is CSASNTGPEQYF. The sequenced part of the CDR3 DNA is TGCAGTGCTAGCAATACAGGACCCGAG.

This clone was observed at least ten times. Read coverage stops 3 residues before the CDR3 terminus; the germline J gene supplies the remainder. This rearrangement joins TRBV28 to TRBJ1-2; a possible D gene is TRBD1 (6 bases). The ends were cut back, 7 bases at V and 4 bases at J, with 10 bases in the middle. Germline V CDR1 and CDR2: MDHEN, SYDVKM. This CDR3 is 12 amino acids long. Partial CDR3 DNA: TGTGCCAGCACGGACAGAGGCTATGGC. It yields the protein CASTDRGYG. The whole CDR3 sequence is CASTDRGYGYTF.

This clone was recorded at least ten times. The read ends 3 residues early relative to the CDR3; the germline J gene fills the gap. The V call is TRBV18, the J call TRBJ1-2; D is uncertain. This CDR3 region has 14 residues. V was shortened by 5 bases and J by 4 bases, with 14 bases between the two germline ends. CDR1 and CDR2 (germline): KGHSH, LQKENI. The CDR3 bases that were read are TGTGCCAGCTCAAGTAATCAGGCCCTCTATGGC. Its protein product is CASSSNQALYG. The full CDR3 protein is CASSSNQALYGYTF. Supplemented by reference TRBV18 and TRBJ1-2, the full variable domain reads NAGVMQNPRHLVRRRGQEARLRCSPMKGHSHVYWYRQLPEEGLKFMVYLQKENIIDESGMPKERFSAEFPKEGPSILRIQQVVRGDSAAYFCASSSNQALYGYTFGSGTRLTVV.

In its sample, this clone was seen many times. The read finishes 3 residues shy of the CDR3 end, and the germline J gene is used to complete it. The J gene is TRBJ1-1, the V gene TRBV6-1, with 9 bases lining up with TRBD1. Germline V gene data show CDR1 as MNHNS and CDR2 as SASEGT. With 3 bases clipped from V and 5 bases from J, the junction kept 7 bases outside the gene matches. The CDR3 is 15 amino acids. The covered CDR3 bases are TGTGCCAGCAGTGACCCGGGACAGGGAACGACTGAA. This gives the protein CASSDPGQGTTE. The whole CDR3 protein reads CASSDPGQGTTEAFF.

This clone has ten or more counts. The read falls 3 residues short of the CDR3 end, and the missing part is taken from the germline J gene. The rearrangement joins TRBV19 to TRBJ2-1; D is perhaps TRBD1 (6 bases). The CDR3 is made up of 14 amino acids. The V gene lost 3 bases and the J gene lost 6 bases, with 12 bases spanning the gap. CDR1 LNHDA and CDR2 SQIVND come from the germline V gene (reference sequence). CDR3 DNA (partial): TGTGCCAGTAGTATTTGGGACAACCCCAATGAG. It translates to CASSIWDNPNE. The whole CDR3 protein is CASSIWDNPNEQFF.

This clone has a count of ten or more. The CDR3 bases that were read are TGTGCCAGCAGCCCCCCCGGGACAGGGGGCCGATTGAACACTGAA. Protein sequence: CASSPPGTGGRLNTE. The full CDR3 protein reads CASSPPGTGGRLNTEAFF. The rearrangement joins TRBV4-2 to TRBJ1-1, with TRBD1 matching 12 bases. The observed sequence ends 3 residues before the CDR3 terminus, with the missing tail filled in from the germline J gene. CDR3 length: 18 amino acids. Germline V gene sequence: CDR1 LGHNA, CDR2 YNFKEQ. The J segment lost 0 bases and the V segment lost 4 bases, leaving 9 bases of the junction unmatched.

This clone was counted many times. Sequencing ends 3 residues short of the CDR3 end; the germline J gene provides the rest. The V call is TRBV20-1, the J call TRBJ2-1; 11 nucleotides align to TRBD2. The CDR3 consists of 13 residues. CDR1 and CDR2 (germline): DFQATT, SNEGSKA (reference sequence). V trimming: 5 bases; J trimming: 8 bases; junction bases outside the gene matches: 5. The sequenced CDR3 bases are TGCAGTGCTGTGGGACTAGCGGTGGATGAG. This translates into CSAVGLAVDE. The full CDR3 protein is CSAVGLAVDEQFF.

This clone was recorded at least ten times. The read ends 3 residues shy of where the CDR3 ends; the end is completed using the germline J gene. The V call is TRBV4-1, the J call TRBJ2-3, with D perhaps TRBD1 (6 bases). The CDR3 runs 17 residues. From germline, CDR1 is MGHRA and CDR2 YSYEKL. V was shortened by 4 bases and J by 6 bases, with 23 bases between the two germline ends. The CDR3 DNA, read in part, is TGCGCCAGCAGCCCGACGGGACACGCTAAAAGAGGGGATACG. Encoded protein: CASSPTGHAKRGDT. The full CDR3 protein reads CASSPTGHAKRGDTQYF.

This clone occurred many times. Read sequence stops 3 residues before the CDR3 end, and the germline J gene provides the missing end. The V gene is TRBV20-1, the J gene TRBJ2-1; 10 nucleotides line up with TRBD2. V lost 5 bases to trimming and J lost 3 bases; unmatched junction nucleotides: 7. The CDR3 is made up of 15 amino acids. CDR1 and CDR2 (germline): DFQATT, SNEGSKA (reference sequence). CDR3 DNA, as far as it was read: TGCAGTGCTGCGAAGCGGACTAGCGGCTACAATGAG. Protein product: CSAAKRTSGYNE. The entire CDR3 is CSAAKRTSGYNEQFF.

This clone came up many times. The sequence runs out 3 residues before the end of the CDR3; the remainder is reconstructed from the germline J gene. V usage is TRBV6-2 or TRBV6-3 and J usage is TRBJ2-7, with 15 bases that match TRBD2. Germline-derived CDR1 and CDR2 are MNHEY and SVGEGT. The CDR3 has 17 amino acids. Germline trimming cut 8 bases from V and 3 bases from J; bases unmatched to any gene: 11. The CDR3 reads CASGDGLAGGNDYEQYF. CDR3 bases read: TGTGCCAGCGGGGACGGACTAGCGGGGGGGAATGACTACGAG.

This clone was seen many times. The part of the CDR3 DNA that was read is TGTGCCAGCAGTCGAAGCGGGGTTTACAATGAG. Its translation is CASSRSGVYNE. The complete CDR3 reads CASSRSGVYNEQFF. This chain connects TRBV12-3 or TRBV12-4 to TRBJ2-1; 7 bases are a match to TRBD2. The read ends 3 residues early relative to the CDR3; the germline J gene fills the gap. With V trimmed by 5 bases and J by 4 bases, 5 bases remained unmatched. This CDR3 is built from 14 residues.

The sample holds many counts of this clone. The read ends 3 residues early relative to the CDR3; the germline J gene fills the gap. The rearrangement links TRBV30 to TRBJ1-1; 11 bases match TRBD1. The CDR3 sequence is 14 residues long. V dropped 2 bases and J dropped 5; count of bases not matched to a gene: 4. CDR1 and CDR2 (germline): GTSNPN, SVGIG (reference sequence). The chain's CDR3 is CAWSKGTGGTEAFF. The DNA read from the CDR3 is TGTGCCTGGAGTAAGGGGACAGGGGGGACTGAA.

This clone was observed at least ten times. The CDR3 goes on 3 residues after the read ends, and that part is filled in from the germline J gene. This sequence joins TRBV5-5 and TRBJ1-2, with D possibly matching TRBD1 (6 bases). Germline assignment: CDR1 SGHKS and CDR2 YYEKEE (reference sequence). V lost 2 bases to trimming and J lost 4 bases, with 12 bases between them. The CDR3 contains 14 residues. The part of the CDR3 DNA that was read is TGTGCCAGCAGCTTAGAGGGACAAACCTATGGC. Its protein is CASSLEGQTYG. The whole CDR3 protein reads CASSLEGQTYGYTF.

This clone came up many times. The read halts 3 residues ahead of the CDR3 end, with the missing end drawn from the germline J gene. The rearrangement uses TRBV19 and TRBJ2-7, with TRBD1 matching 10 bases. V was pared by 5 bases and J by 3 bases, with 13 bases of the junction left unmatched. Germline V gene lookup returns CDR1 LNHDA and CDR2 SQIVND (reference sequence). CDR3 length: 17 residues. The CDR3 sequence is CASSPGTGVALLYEQYF. The DNA read from the CDR3 is TGTGCCAGTAGTCCGGGGACAGGGGTGGCCCTCCTCTACGAG. The entire variable domain, with the rest obtained from reference TRBV19 and TRBJ2-7, is as follows: DGGITQSPKYLFRKEGQNVTLSCEQNLNHDAMYWYRQDPGQGLRLIYYSQIVNDFQKGDIAEGYSVSREKKESFPLTVTSAQKNPTAFYLCASSPGTGVALLYEQYFGPGTRLTVT.

This clone was observed at least ten times. The read ends 3 residues before the CDR3 terminus; that terminus is restored from the germline J gene. The chain links TRBV9 to TRBJ2-1; 8 bases fit TRBD2. CDR1 and CDR2 from the germline V gene are SGDLS and YYNGEE. This CDR3 has 15 amino acids. V lost 3 bases, J lost 4 bases, and 6 bases stayed unmatched. CDR3 DNA, as far as it was read: TGTGCCAGCAGCGCTCTAGCGGGTCCTTACAATGAG. This encodes CASSALAGPYNE. The entire CDR3 sequence reads CASSALAGPYNEQFF.